This passage covers 20 T cell receptor beta chains from one sample sequenced in a study of T cells in Graves' hyperthyroidism and ophthalmopathy. Researchers amplified the TCR beta CDR3 regions from RNA transcripts. TCR CDR3 underwent first-round RT-PCR with the HTBI primer set. A single record per CDR3 protein comes from TCRdb applying MiXCR to the multiplex PCR reads. The table records under 550,000 distinct CDR3 sequences, just under 20% of them present only once. Sequenced: blood. The receptors were gathered from a man aged 35-49 years with Graves' ophthalmopathy.

The chain joins TRBV2 to TRBJ1-5; the D is unclear. Deletions cut 7 bases from V and 6 bases from J, with 10 bases between. There are 12 residues in the CDR3. The germline CDR1 and CDR2 sequences are SNHLY and FYNNEI. CDR3 sequence reads: CASTGLGQPQHF. The CDR3 DNA follows: TGTGCCAGCACAGGTTTGGGTCAGCCCCAGCATTTT. The complete variable domain, with remaining parts taken from reference TRBV2 and TRBJ1-5, reads EPEVTQTPSHQVTQMGQEVILRCVPISNHLYFYWYRQILGQKVEFLVSFYNNEISEKSEIFDDQFSVERPDGSNFTLKIRSTKLEDSAMYFCASTGLGQPQHFGDGTRLSIL.

This clonotype was seen repeatedly, ten times or more. V is TRBV7-8 and J is TRBJ2-7; 7 nucleotides align to TRBD2. CDR1 is SGHVS and CDR2 is FQNEAQ in the germline V gene. V trimming: 5 bases; J trimming: 6 bases; junction bases outside the gene matches: 7. The CDR3 loop spans 13 amino acids. The CDR3 coding sequence is TGTGCCAGCAGCCAGCCAGGGACTATCGAGCAGTACTTC. It codes for CASSQPGTIEQYF.

The rearrangement links TRBV14 to TRBJ2-1, with D possibly matching TRBD2 (5 bases). Germline V lookup: CDR1 SGHDN, CDR2 FVKESK. The CDR3 has 15 amino acids. V lost 4 bases and J lost 5, with 15 bases in between. This chain's CDR3 is CASSLSLGGHNEQFF. The CDR3 nucleotides read TGTGCCAGCAGCCTTTCCCTAGGAGGACACAATGAGCAGTTCTTC.

In its sample, this clonotype was seen many times. This chain links TRBV5-1 with TRBJ1-1, with 8 positions matching TRBD1. Germline CDR1 is SGHRS and CDR2 is YFSETQ. Trimming cost V 4 bases and J 0 bases; bases outside gene matches: 5. The CDR3 is 15 residues long. In DNA form, the CDR3 reads TGCGCCAGCAGCCGACGGACAGGGATGAACACTGAAGCTTTCTTT. Translation gives CASSRRTGMNTEAFF.

CDR3 sequence reads: CASSEARLGLRTDTQYF. The CDR3 DNA follows: TGCGCCAGCAGTGAAGCCCGTTTAGGGCTTCGCACAGATACGCAGTATTTT. This rearrangement joins TRBV10-1 to TRBJ2-3; D gene uncertain. Germline CDR1 and CDR2: WNHNN and SYGVQD (reference sequence). The CDR3 has 17 residues. Trimming shortened V by 3 bases and J by 1 base, and 17 bases separated the two germline ends.

The chain couples TRBV6-1 to TRBJ1-1, with D perhaps matching TRBD1 (5 bases). Germline-derived CDR1 and CDR2 are MNHNS and SASEGT. The length of the CDR3 is 14 residues. Trimming took 2 bases from V and 2 from J, leaving 9 bases between them. CDR3 in amino acids: CASSEKTANTEAFF. The CDR3 region has the DNA TGTGCCAGCAGTGAAAAGACAGCTAACACTGAAGCTTTCTTT.

There are many counts of this clonotype. The chain links TRBV12-3 or TRBV12-4 to TRBJ1-5; D is perhaps TRBD1 (6 bases). The V end lost 4 bases, the J end lost 3 bases, and 13 bases lay between the germline ends. The CDR3 covers 15 residues. The CDR3 sequence: CASSYQGITNQPQHF. The CDR3, as DNA: TGTGCCAGCAGTTATCAGGGGATAACCAATCAGCCCCAGCATTTT.

DNA of the CDR3: TGCGCCAGCAGCCATCGGGACAGTCTGGGCACTGAAGCTTTCTTT. Translating gives CASSHRDSLGTEAFF. The chain employs TRBV4-1 and TRBJ1-1; 7 bases map to TRBD1. J lost 4 bases, V lost 3 bases, and 8 bases had no gene match. The CDR3 consists of 15 residues. CDR1 is MGHRA and CDR2 is YSYEKL in the germline V gene.

The rearrangement links TRBV27 to TRBJ1-5; tentatively, D is TRBD1 (6 bases). V gave up 4 bases and J gave up 3 bases, with 13 bases separating them. CDR1 and CDR2 (germline): MNHEY, SMNVEV (reference sequence). The CDR3 is 15 residues long. The CDR3 region is CASSWGRGINQPQHF. The CDR3 nucleotides are TGTGCCAGCAGTTGGGGGCGGGGAATCAATCAGCCCCAGCATTTT.

This sequence joins TRBV7-3 and TRBJ2-1; 14 nucleotides line up with TRBD2. The V and J ends lost 5 bases and 6 bases, in that order; junction bases with no gene match: 3. The length of the CDR3 is 15 residues. In germline, CDR1 is SGHTA, CDR2 FQGTGA. This chain's CDR3 is CASSRGTSGGNEQFF. CDR3 bases: TGTGCCAGCAGCCGAGGGACTAGCGGGGGCAATGAGCAGTTCTTC.

Remarks on this clonotype: A read error is possible here, since a much larger clone lies one base away. The chain carries TRBV30 and TRBJ1-2; the D is unclear. CDR1 is GTSNPN and CDR2 is SVGIG in the germline V gene (reference sequence). The CDR3 runs 13 residues. The CDR3 sequence is CAWSASAYYDYTF. CDR3 sequence (DNA): TGTGCCTGGAGCGCATCAGCGTACTATGACTACACCTTC.

This clonotype was recorded many times. The chain recombines TRBV20-1 with TRBJ2-1; TRBD2 matches at 12 bases. CDR1 is DFQATT and CDR2 is SNEGSKA in the germline V gene (reference sequence). The CDR3 consists of 15 residues. The junction had 4 bases not matched to a gene; V was cut back by 0 bases and J by 7 bases. CDR3 coding DNA: TGCAGTGCTAGAGACTCTAGCGGGGGGGGAAATGAGCAGTTCTTC. This sequence encodes CSARDSSGGGNEQFF.

This clonotype was observed a handful of times. The gene calls are TRBV12-3 or TRBV12-4 and TRBJ2-7; D possibly corresponds to TRBD1 (6 bases). This CDR3 region has 13 residues. V lost 3 bases, J lost 6 bases, and 12 bases lay in between. The CDR3 coding sequence is TGTGCCAGCAGTTTGAAACAGGGTACCGAGCAGTACTTC. It encodes CASSLKQGTEQYF.

This chain joins TRBV11-2 and TRBJ2-6; the match to TRBD2 covers 13 bases. Trimming removed 3 bases from V and 4 bases from J; junction bases left unmatched: 12. Germline CDR1 SGHAT, CDR2 FQNNGV. This CDR3 comprises 20 residues. The CDR3 region has the DNA TGTGCCAGCAGCTTGAGGGGGCCGAGACTAGCGGGGGGAGGGGCCAACGTCCTGACTTTC. Encoded protein: CASSLRGPRLAGGGANVLTF.

There are many counts of this clonotype. This chain connects TRBV28 to TRBJ1-5; the D is unclear. Trimming left V 4 bases short and J 9 bases short, with 10 bases between. This CDR3 region has 12 residues. CDR1 and CDR2 (germline): MDHEN, SYDVKM. The CDR3, as DNA: TGTGCCAGCAGTTCCGGAACTGCGCCCCAGCATTTT. Amino acids: CASSSGTAPQHF.

The rearrangement links TRBV7-9 to TRBJ2-1; D gene ambiguous. Germline CDR1 is SEHNR and CDR2 is FQNEAQ (reference sequence). V lost 2 bases, J lost 1 base, and 6 bases lay in between. This CDR3 is 14 amino acids long. The CDR3 spells CASSLLFSYNEQFF. In DNA, the CDR3 is TGTGCCAGCAGCTTACTTTTTTCCTACAATGAGCAGTTCTTC.

The chain uses TRBV12-5 and TRBJ2-6; no reliable D call. The CDR3 is 21 residues long. Trimming left V 4 bases short and J 2 bases short, with 27 bases between. Germline values: CDR1 LGHNT, CDR2 FRNRAP. Here the CDR3 DNA reads TGTGCTAGTGGTTCCCCTCCAAAGGGCAGGTTGTGGTTGGCTGGGGCCAACGTCCTGACTTTC. Its protein product is CASGSPPKGRLWLAGANVLTF.

The V and J genes are TRBV7-6 and TRBJ2-3, with 10 bases fitting TRBD2. Trimming removed 3 bases from V and 3 bases from J; junction bases left unmatched: 9. The CDR3 contains 17 residues. Germline-derived CDR1 and CDR2 are SGHVS and FNYEAQ. CDR3 amino acids: CASSFPEREGQTDTQYF. CDR3 sequence (DNA): TGTGCCAGCAGCTTTCCCGAGCGGGAGGGCCAGACAGATACGCAGTATTTT.

The rearrangement uses TRBV10-3 and TRBJ1-1, with TRBD1 matching 11 bases. The CDR3 contains 17 residues. The V gene end was trimmed by 8 bases and the J gene end by 0 bases; junction bases not matched to a gene: 11. The germline CDR1 and CDR2 sequences are ENHRY and SYGVKD. CDR3 region: CAIGPGQGVAMNTEAFF. The CDR3 DNA reads as TGTGCCATCGGACCGGGACAGGGGGTCGCAATGAACACTGAAGCTTTCTTT.

This clonotype was counted a single time. The CDR3: CASSQVQLLNTEAFF. The CDR3 nucleotides read TGTGCCAGCAGCCAAGTCCAGCTTTTGAACACTGAAGCTTTCTTT. The chain carries TRBV4-2 and TRBJ1-1; D is unresolved. CDR3 length: 15 amino acids. Germline values: CDR1 LGHNA, CDR2 YNFKEQ. V was trimmed by 1 base and J by 0 bases, leaving 9 bases between them.